A selection of T cell receptor beta chains follows, all from one sample in a study of T cell responses to AZD1222 COVID-19 vaccine. Repertoires were generated with immunoSEQ multiplex PCR, while TCRdb's copy carries only in-frame clones and drops some. The table shows about 150,000 clones, with around nine tenths occurring only once. This material consisted of peripheral blood, taken on day 0 of AZD1222 vaccination. All receptors derive from an adult in good health. The CDR3 runs from the conserved cysteine through the conserved F or W. A D gene is named only where the DNA matches it firmly. Where a row states a size, it is once, few, many or the class of an expanded clone; other rows omit it.

J gene: TRBJ1-2
D gene: -
clone size: -
V gene: TRBV10-1
CDR3 protein: CASSESRGRGYTF
CDR3 DNA: TGCGCCAGCAGTGAGTCAAGGGGCCGTGGCTACACCTTC

J gene: TRBJ2-5
D gene: -
clone size: once
V gene: TRBV27
CDR3 protein: CASSLRQGGETQYF
CDR3 DNA: TGTGCCAGCAGTCTCCGACAGGGAGGGGAGACCCAGTACTTC

J gene: TRBJ2-7
D gene: -
clone size: few
V gene: TRBV18
CDR3 protein: CASSPLANYEQYF
CDR3 DNA: TGTGCCAGCTCCCCTTTGGCGAACTACGAGCAGTACTTC

J gene: TRBJ1-1
D gene: TRBD1
clone size: -
V gene: TRBV6-2/TRBV6-3
CDR3 protein: CASSYPAGGGSGGTEAFF
CDR3 DNA: TGTGCCAGCAGTTACCCGGCAGGGGGCGGTTCCGGAGGCACTGAAGCTTTCTTT

J gene: TRBJ2-2
D gene: -
clone size: once
V gene: TRBV4-2
CDR3 protein: CASSLDPTDRNTGELFF
CDR3 DNA: TGTGCCAGCAGCCTAGACCCGACAGACAGGAACACCGGGGAGCTGTTTTTT

J gene: TRBJ2-3
D gene: -
clone size: -
V gene: TRBV6-5
CDR3 protein: CASSWGLSSTDTQYF
CDR3 DNA: TGTGCCAGCAGTTGGGGACTCTCGAGCACAGATACGCAGTATTTT

J gene: TRBJ1-3
D gene: TRBD1
clone size: once
V gene: TRBV18
CDR3 protein: CASSQTPTGVGNTIYF
CDR3 DNA: TGTGCCAGCTCACAAACCCCGACAGGGGTGGGAAACACCATATATTTT

J gene: TRBJ2-5
D gene: -
clone size: -
V gene: TRBV6-6
CDR3 protein: CASSYYGRGAQETQYF
CDR3 DNA: TGTGCCAGCAGTTACTACGGTAGGGGGGCCCAAGAGACCCAGTACTTC

J gene: TRBJ2-7
D gene: -
clone size: -
V gene: TRBV27
CDR3 protein: CASSLLDNRHEQYF
CDR3 DNA: TGTGCCAGCAGTTTATTGGACAACCGCCACGAGCAGTACTTC

J gene: TRBJ2-4
D gene: TRBD2
clone size: -
V gene: TRBV5-1
CDR3 protein: CASSGGGYIQYF
CDR3 DNA: TGCGCCAGCAGCGGGGGAGGGTACATTCAGTACTTC

J gene: TRBJ2-1
D gene: -
clone size: -
V gene: TRBV27
CDR3 protein: CASSFIADNEQFF
CDR3 DNA: TGTGCCAGCAGTTTTATAGCGGACAATGAGCAGTTCTTC

J gene: TRBJ2-7
D gene: -
clone size: -
V gene: TRBV4-1
CDR3 protein: CASSPVGENYEQYF
CDR3 DNA: TGCGCCAGCAGCCCGGTGGGGGAAAACTACGAGCAGTACTTC

J gene: TRBJ2-1
D gene: TRBD2
clone size: -
V gene: TRBV4-3
CDR3 protein: CASSLGRGGNEQFF
CDR3 DNA: TGCGCCAGCAGCCTGGGCCGGGGGGGCAATGAGCAGTTCTTC

J gene: TRBJ1-4
D gene: TRBD1
clone size: -
V gene: TRBV19
CDR3 protein: CATKTGGTTNEKLFF
CDR3 DNA: TGTGCCACTAAGACAGGGGGCACAACTAATGAAAAACTGTTTTTT

J gene: TRBJ2-3
D gene: -
clone size: -
V gene: TRBV6-6
CDR3 protein: CASRRSGASDTQYF
CDR3 DNA: TGTGCCAGCAGGCGTTCGGGGGCCTCAGATACGCAGTATTTT

J gene: TRBJ2-1
D gene: TRBD2
clone size: few
V gene: TRBV27
CDR3 protein: CASSLVSGSTNEQFF
CDR3 DNA: TGTGCCAGCAGTTTAGTGAGCGGGAGTACCAATGAGCAGTTCTTC

J gene: TRBJ2-7
D gene: -
clone size: -
V gene: TRBV14
CDR3 protein: CASSQGGPPYEQYF
CDR3 DNA: TGTGCCAGCAGCCAAGGAGGGCCCCCCTACGAGCAGTACTTC

J gene: TRBJ1-3
D gene: -
clone size: -
V gene: TRBV6-1
CDR3 protein: CASSEAQTSTGNTIYF
CDR3 DNA: TGTGCCAGCAGTGAAGCGCAAACCTCTACGGGAAACACCATATATTTT

J gene: TRBJ2-5
D gene: TRBD1
clone size: -
V gene: TRBV5-4
CDR3 protein: CASSIGQGPQETQYF
CDR3 DNA: TGTGCCAGCAGCATAGGACAGGGACCCCAAGAGACCCAGTACTTC

J gene: TRBJ1-2
D gene: -
clone size: -
V gene: TRBV28
CDR3 protein: CASSFSGIYGYTF
CDR3 DNA: TGTGCCAGCAGTTTCTCAGGGATCTATGGCTACACCTTC

J gene: TRBJ1-5
D gene: -
clone size: -
V gene: TRBV15
CDR3 protein: CATSRDLGGNQPQHF
CDR3 DNA: TGTGCCACCAGCAGAGATTTAGGGGGCAATCAGCCCCAGCATTTT

J gene: TRBJ2-1
D gene: TRBD2
clone size: -
V gene: TRBV6-5
CDR3 protein: CASSYGTSVYNEQFF
CDR3 DNA: TGTGCCAGCAGTTACGGGACTAGTGTCTACAATGAGCAGTTCTTC

J gene: TRBJ2-7
D gene: -
clone size: -
V gene: TRBV3-1/TRBV3-2
CDR3 protein: CASHKKGFRAYEQYF
CDR3 DNA: TGTGCCAGCCACAAAAAGGGGTTTAGGGCGTACGAGCAGTACTTC

J gene: TRBJ2-1
D gene: -
clone size: -
V gene: TRBV7-9
CDR3 protein: CASSLPLGVYNEQFF
CDR3 DNA: TGTGCCAGCAGCTTACCCCTAGGCGTCTACAATGAGCAGTTCTTC

J gene: TRBJ1-5
D gene: -
clone size: -
V gene: TRBV27
CDR3 protein: CASSPTPPHVIQPQHF
CDR3 DNA: TGTGCCAGCAGTCCTACGCCACCGCATGTGATTCAGCCCCAGCATTTT

J gene: TRBJ2-1
D gene: TRBD2
clone size: -
V gene: TRBV10-3
CDR3 protein: CAISEGVSGRGGQFF
CDR3 DNA: TGTGCCATCAGTGAGGGTGTCAGCGGGAGAGGAGGGCAGTTCTTC

J gene: TRBJ1-2
D gene: -
clone size: -
V gene: TRBV21-1
CDR3 protein: CASSTAGRTGRNGYTF
CDR3 DNA: TGTGCCAGCAGCACCGCGGGTCGGACAGGACGGAATGGCTACACCTTC

J gene: TRBJ2-1
D gene: -
clone size: -
V gene: TRBV7-3
CDR3 protein: CASSPDRSSYNEQFF
CDR3 DNA: TGTGCCAGCAGCCCGGACAGAAGCTCCTACAATGAGCAGTTCTTC

J gene: TRBJ2-7
D gene: TRBD2
clone size: -
V gene: TRBV28
CDR3 protein: CASGETSGSREQYF
CDR3 DNA: TGTGCCAGCGGTGAGACTAGCGGGAGCAGGGAGCAGTACTTC

J gene: TRBJ1-1
D gene: -
clone size: -
V gene: TRBV7-9
CDR3 protein: CASSFAGQAFF
CDR3 DNA: TGTGCCAGCAGCTTCGCGGGGCAAGCTTTCTTT

J gene: TRBJ1-2
D gene: TRBD1
clone size: -
V gene: TRBV5-4
CDR3 protein: CASRGQGDYGYTF
CDR3 DNA: TGTGCCAGCAGGGGACAGGGAGACTATGGCTACACCTTC

J gene: TRBJ1-1
D gene: -
clone size: -
V gene: TRBV27
CDR3 protein: CASSSPSMNTEAFF
CDR3 DNA: TGTGCCAGCAGTTCTCCTTCCATGAACACTGAAGCTTTCTTT

J gene: TRBJ2-7
D gene: -
clone size: -
V gene: TRBV18
CDR3 protein: CASSLILVQGLSEQYF
CDR3 DNA: TGTGCCAGCTCACTCATTCTAGTACAGGGATTAAGCGAGCAGTACTTC

J gene: TRBJ2-7
D gene: -
clone size: -
V gene: TRBV12-3/TRBV12-4
CDR3 protein: CASSSEGEQYF
CDR3 DNA: TGTGCCAGCAGCTCAGAAGGCGAGCAGTACTTC

J gene: TRBJ2-7
D gene: TRBD2
clone size: -
V gene: TRBV5-6
CDR3 protein: CASSLGSGLAGDEQYF
CDR3 DNA: TGTGCCAGCAGCTTGGGGTCGGGACTAGCGGGGGACGAGCAGTACTTC

J gene: TRBJ1-5
D gene: -
clone size: -
V gene: TRBV20-1
CDR3 protein: CSASDPRSNQPQHF
CDR3 DNA: TGCAGTGCTAGTGACCCCCGGAGCAATCAGCCCCAGCATTTT

J gene: TRBJ2-1
D gene: -
clone size: -
V gene: TRBV15
CDR3 protein: CATSSDPGSAYNEQFF
CDR3 DNA: TGTGCCACCAGCAGCGATCCCGGGAGTGCCTACAATGAGCAGTTCTTC

J gene: TRBJ2-3
D gene: -
clone size: -
V gene: TRBV29-1
CDR3 protein: CSVEQHTDTQYF
CDR3 DNA: TGCAGCGTTGAACAGCACACAGATACGCAGTATTTT

J gene: TRBJ2-7
D gene: TRBD2
clone size: -
V gene: TRBV27
CDR3 protein: CASSTGLALYEQYF
CDR3 DNA: TGTGCCAGCAGTACGGGACTAGCGCTCTACGAGCAGTACTTC